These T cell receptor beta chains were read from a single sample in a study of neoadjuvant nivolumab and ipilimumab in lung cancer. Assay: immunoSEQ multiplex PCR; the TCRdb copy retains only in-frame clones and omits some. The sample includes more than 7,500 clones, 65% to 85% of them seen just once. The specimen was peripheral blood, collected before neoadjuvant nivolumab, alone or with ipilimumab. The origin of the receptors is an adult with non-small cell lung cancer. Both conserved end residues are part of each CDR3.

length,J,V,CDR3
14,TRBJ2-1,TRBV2,CASSDRTGDNEQFF
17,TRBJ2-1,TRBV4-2,CASSQAGAGGPGGEQFF
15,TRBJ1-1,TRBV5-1,CASSLFGTANTEAFF
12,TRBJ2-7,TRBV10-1,CASSESWGEQYF
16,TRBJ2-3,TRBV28,CASSPWGLAGTDTQYF
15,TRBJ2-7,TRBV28,CASSPQGVAPYEQYF
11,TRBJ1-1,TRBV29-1,CSVMEGTEAFF
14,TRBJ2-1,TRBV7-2,CASRLTGAPNEQFF
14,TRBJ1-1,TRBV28,CASSLDRLSNGAFF
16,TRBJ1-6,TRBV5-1,CASSLAGRGKNSPLHF
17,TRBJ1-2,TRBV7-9,CASSLAWDVPGLYGYTF
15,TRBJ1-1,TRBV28,CASSFEGQGAGWAFF
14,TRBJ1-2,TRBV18,CASSLDGRIGSYTF
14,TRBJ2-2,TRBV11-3,CASSPRGGTGELFF
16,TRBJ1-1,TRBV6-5,CASSYSIRRRLTEAFF
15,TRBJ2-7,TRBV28,CASRLSYRRSYEQYF
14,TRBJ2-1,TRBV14,CASSHGRAGNEQFF
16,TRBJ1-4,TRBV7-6,CASSSDAGGPSEKLFF
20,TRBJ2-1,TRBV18,CASSPPLGTSGRTFYNEQFF
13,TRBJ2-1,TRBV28,CASSLAGAYEQFF
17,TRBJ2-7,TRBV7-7,CASSLSRTSGISYEQYF
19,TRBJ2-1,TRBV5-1,CASSLPGTSGRGSYNEQFF
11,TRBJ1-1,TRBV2,CASSEFTEAFF
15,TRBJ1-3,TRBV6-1,CASLNFNAGGNTIYF
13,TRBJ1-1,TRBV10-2,CASGGQPNTEAFF
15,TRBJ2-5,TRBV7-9,CASSLGSRVGETQYF
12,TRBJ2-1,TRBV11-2,CASSSFRYEQFF
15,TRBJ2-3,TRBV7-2,CASSLTGRHTDTQYF